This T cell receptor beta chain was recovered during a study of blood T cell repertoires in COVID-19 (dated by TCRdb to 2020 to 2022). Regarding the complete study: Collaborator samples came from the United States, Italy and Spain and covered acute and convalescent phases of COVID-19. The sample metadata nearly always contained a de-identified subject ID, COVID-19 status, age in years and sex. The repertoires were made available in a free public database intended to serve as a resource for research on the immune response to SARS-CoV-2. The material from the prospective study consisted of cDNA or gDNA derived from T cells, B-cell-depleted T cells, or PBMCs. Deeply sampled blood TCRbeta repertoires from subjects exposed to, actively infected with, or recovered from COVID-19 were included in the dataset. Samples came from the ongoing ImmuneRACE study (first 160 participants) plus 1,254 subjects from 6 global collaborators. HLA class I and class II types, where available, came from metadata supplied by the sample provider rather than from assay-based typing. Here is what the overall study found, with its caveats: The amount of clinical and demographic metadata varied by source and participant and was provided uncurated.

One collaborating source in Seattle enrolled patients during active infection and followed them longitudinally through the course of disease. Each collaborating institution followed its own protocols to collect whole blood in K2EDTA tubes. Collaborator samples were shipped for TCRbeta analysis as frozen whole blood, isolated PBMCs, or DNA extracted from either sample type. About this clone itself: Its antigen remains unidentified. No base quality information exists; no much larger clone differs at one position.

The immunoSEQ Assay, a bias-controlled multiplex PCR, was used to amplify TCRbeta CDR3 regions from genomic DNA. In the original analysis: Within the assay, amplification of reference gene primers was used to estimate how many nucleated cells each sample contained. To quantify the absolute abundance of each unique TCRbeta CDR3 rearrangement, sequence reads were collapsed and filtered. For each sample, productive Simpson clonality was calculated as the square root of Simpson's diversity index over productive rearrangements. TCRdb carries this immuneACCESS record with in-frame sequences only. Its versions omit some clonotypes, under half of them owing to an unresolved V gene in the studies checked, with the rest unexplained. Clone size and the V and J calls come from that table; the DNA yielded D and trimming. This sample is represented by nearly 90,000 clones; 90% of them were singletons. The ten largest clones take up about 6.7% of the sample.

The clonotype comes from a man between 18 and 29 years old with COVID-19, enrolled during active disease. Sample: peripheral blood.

The DNA sequence is as follows: TGTGCCAGCAGTTTAATCGGGTCCTACGAGCAGTACTTC. This yields the protein CASSLIGSYEQYF. The chain links TRBV27 with TRBJ2-7; no D segment can be confidently identified. V lost 2 bases and J lost 1 base; the stretch between them is 6 bases long. From the cysteine through the phenylalanine, the CDR3 covers 13 amino acids. Only the CDR3 DNA stays, 39 bases, in frame from base 1. According to the germline V gene (reference sequence), CDR1 reads MNHEY and CDR2 reads SMNVEV.